The present entry profiles one TCR beta chain with its context. In the authors' methods: By means of reference gene primer amplification, nucleated cell counts were estimated. Repertoires were generated with immunoSEQ multiplex PCR, while TCRdb's copy carries only in-frame clones and drops some. The D gene and trimming were derived from the DNA, and the V and J assignments and clone size from that table. In the table there are 90,000 to 120,000 clones, about 89% of which are singletons. These data are taken from a study of blood T cell repertoires in COVID-19. Whole-study context: Samples representing acute and convalescent COVID-19 were sourced from the United States, Italy and Spain. The cDNA or gDNA used as material had been derived from T cells, B-cell-depleted T cells, or PBMCs.

The CDR3 sequence is 17 residues long. Germline assignment: CDR1 SGHDN and CDR2 FVKESK. Trimming took 2 bases from V and 0 from J; bases not matched to a gene: 6. Source material: peripheral blood. The receptor was derived from a human donor in a cohort sampled during active COVID-19. The chain has TRBV14 and TRBJ2-3, with TRBD1 matching 9 bases. The CDR3 region is CASSQNPGTGSTDTQYF. DNA for the CDR3: TGTGCCAGCAGCCAAAATCCCGGGACAGGGAGCACAGATACGCAGTATTTT. Full variable domain (rest looked up from reference TRBV14 and TRBJ2-3): EAGVTQFPSHSVIEKGQTVTLRCDPISGHDNLYWYRRVMGKEIKFLLHFVKESKQDESGMPNNRFLAERTGGTYSTLKVQPAELEDSGVYFCASSQNPGTGSTDTQYFGPGTRLTVL.